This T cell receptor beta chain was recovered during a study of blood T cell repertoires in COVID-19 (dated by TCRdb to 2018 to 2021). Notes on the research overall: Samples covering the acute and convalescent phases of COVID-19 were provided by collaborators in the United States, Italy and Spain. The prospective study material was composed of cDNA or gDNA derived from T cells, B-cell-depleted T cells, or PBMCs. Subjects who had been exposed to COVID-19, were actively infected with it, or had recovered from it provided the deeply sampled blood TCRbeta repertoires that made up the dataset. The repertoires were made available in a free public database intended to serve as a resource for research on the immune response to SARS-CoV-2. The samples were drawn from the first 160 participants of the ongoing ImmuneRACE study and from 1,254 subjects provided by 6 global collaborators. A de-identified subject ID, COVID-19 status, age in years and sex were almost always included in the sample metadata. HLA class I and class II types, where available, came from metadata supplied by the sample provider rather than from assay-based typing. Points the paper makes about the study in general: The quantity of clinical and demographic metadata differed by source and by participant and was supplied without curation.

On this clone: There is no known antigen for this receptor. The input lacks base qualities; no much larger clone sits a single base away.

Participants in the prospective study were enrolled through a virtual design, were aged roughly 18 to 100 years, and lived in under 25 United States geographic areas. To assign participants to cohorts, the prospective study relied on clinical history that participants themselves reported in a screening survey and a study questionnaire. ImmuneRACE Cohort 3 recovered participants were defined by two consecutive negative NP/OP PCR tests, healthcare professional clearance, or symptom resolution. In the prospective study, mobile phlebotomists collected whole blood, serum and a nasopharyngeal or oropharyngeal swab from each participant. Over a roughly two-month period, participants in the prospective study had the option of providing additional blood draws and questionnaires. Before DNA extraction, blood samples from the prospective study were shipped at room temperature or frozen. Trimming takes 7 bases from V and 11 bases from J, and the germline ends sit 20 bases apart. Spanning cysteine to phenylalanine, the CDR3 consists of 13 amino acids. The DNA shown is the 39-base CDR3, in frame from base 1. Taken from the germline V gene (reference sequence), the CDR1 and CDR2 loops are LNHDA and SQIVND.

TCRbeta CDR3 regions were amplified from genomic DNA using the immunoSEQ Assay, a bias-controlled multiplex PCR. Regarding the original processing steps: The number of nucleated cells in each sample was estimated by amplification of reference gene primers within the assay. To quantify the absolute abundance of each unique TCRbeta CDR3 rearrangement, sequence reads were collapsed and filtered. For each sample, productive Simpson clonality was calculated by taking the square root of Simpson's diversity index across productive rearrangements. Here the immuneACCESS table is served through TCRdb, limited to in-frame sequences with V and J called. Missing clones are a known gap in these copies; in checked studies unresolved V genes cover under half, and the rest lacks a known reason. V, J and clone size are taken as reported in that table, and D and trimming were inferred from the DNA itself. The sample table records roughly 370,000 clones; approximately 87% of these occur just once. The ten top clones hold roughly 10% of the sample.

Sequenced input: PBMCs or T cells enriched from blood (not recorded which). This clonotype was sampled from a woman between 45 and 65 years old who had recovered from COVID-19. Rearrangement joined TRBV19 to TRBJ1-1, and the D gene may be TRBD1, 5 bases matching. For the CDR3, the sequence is CASNLRLSGDAFF. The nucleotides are TGTGCCAGTAATCTCCGACTCAGCGGGGACGCTTTCTTT.